The clone carrying this T cell receptor beta chain turned up a few times. This sample is drawn from a study of blood T cell repertoires in COVID-19. The wider study: Samples taken during acute and convalescent COVID-19 were collected in the United States, Italy and Spain. T cells, B-cell-depleted T cells, or PBMCs supplied cDNA or gDNA.

Authors' methods: From reference gene primer amplification, estimates of nucleated cell counts were derived. Some clones are missing from TCRdb's copy, which holds only in-frame ones; the method was immunoSEQ multiplex PCR. V, J and clone size are those of that table, while D and trimming were read from the DNA. The profile shows about 210,000 clones, 80% to 90% of them singletons. The sequenced sample consisted of peripheral blood. This TCR came from a man between 50 and 59 years old with active or convalescent COVID-19.

For the CDR3, the DNA is TGTGCCAGCAGCTGGGACAGGGGGAATTCACCCCTCCACTTT. This translates into CASSWDRGNSPLHF. The V gene is TRBV5-4, the J gene TRBJ1-6; 11 bases line up with TRBD1. The CDR3 runs 14 residues. Germline trimming cut 3 bases from V and 7 bases from J; bases unmatched to any gene: 0. Germline V lookup: CDR1 SGHNT, CDR2 YYREEE (reference sequence).